Included here is one T cell receptor (beta chain) sequence, with context. This sample stems from a study of blood T cell repertoires in COVID-19. Study-level background: Sites in the United States, Italy and Spain provided acute and convalescent COVID-19 samples. Sources were T cells, B-cell-depleted T cells, or PBMCs; the material itself was cDNA or gDNA.

Authors' methods: Reference gene primer amplification yielded estimated nucleated cell counts. Some clones are missing from TCRdb's copy, which holds only in-frame ones; the method was immunoSEQ multiplex PCR. Clone size and the V and J calls come from that table; the DNA yielded D and trimming. The table includes about 290,000 clones, around four fifths detected once. CDR1 is KGHSH and CDR2 is LQKENI in the germline V gene. The junction had 9 bases not matched to a gene; V was cut back by 1 base and J by 1 base. There are 17 residues in the CDR3. The sequence was collected from a woman between 50 and 59 years old with active or convalescent COVID-19. Sequencing was carried out using peripheral blood. The chain uses TRBV18 and TRBJ1-1; 7 bases agree with TRBD1. The CDR3 nucleotides are TGTGCCAGCTCACCACGAGCGAGACAGGGTTGGAACACTGAAGCTTTCTTT. Translation gives CASSPRARQGWNTEAFF.